The 17 T cell receptor beta chains below were found in one sample sequenced in a study of T cell responses to AZD1222 COVID-19 vaccine. Measured with immunoSEQ multiplex PCR; TCRdb has only the in-frame clones, and not every one. The profile shows about 120,000 clones, approximately 88% of them singletons. Sequenced here: peripheral blood, sampled on day 0 of AZD1222 vaccination. Source of these receptors: an adult in good health.

V and J are TRBV6-2 or TRBV6-3 and TRBJ1-4, with TRBD1 matching 9 bases. The germline CDR1 and CDR2 sequences are MNHEY and SVGEGT. The V segment lost 6 bases and the J segment 10 bases; nucleotides outside the gene matches: 12. This CDR3 is built from 15 residues. CDR3 protein: CASSQWGQGNSKLFF. In nucleotides, the CDR3 is TGTGCCAGCAGCCAATGGGGACAGGGCAACTCAAAACTGTTTTTT.

This chain uses TRBV27 with TRBJ2-7, with TRBD1 matching over 9 bases. Germline CDR1 reads MNHEY; CDR2 reads SMNVEV (reference sequence). The CDR3 has 15 residues. Unmatched junction bases numbered 2, after V lost 0 bases and J lost 2 bases. In nucleotides, the CDR3 is TGTGCCAGCAGTTTATCGGGACAGGGCCCCTACGAGCAGTACTTC. This gives the protein CASSLSGQGPYEQYF.

The rearrangement uses TRBV4-3 and TRBJ1-1, with TRBD1 identical over 7 bases. V was pared by 5 bases and J by 4 bases, with 4 bases of the junction left unmatched. The CDR3 spans 13 residues. The germline V gene has CDR1 LGHNA and CDR2 YSLEER. The CDR3 nucleotides are TGCGCCAGCAGCTCACAGGGGTTCACTGAAGCTTTCTTT. This encodes CASSSQGFTEAFF.

The J gene is TRBJ1-3, the V gene TRBV6-5; D not certain. The CDR3 totals 14 residues. The V gene's germline CDR1 is MNHEY and CDR2 SVGAGI. Trimming removed 4 bases at V and 2 bases at J, with 9 bases between. This CDR3 is CASSSRGAGNTIYF. The CDR3 DNA reads as TGTGCCAGCAGTTCCCGTGGAGCTGGAAACACCATATATTTT.

The rearrangement joins TRBV15 to TRBJ1-4, with D perhaps matching TRBD1 (6 bases). The length of the CDR3 is 16 residues. V was shortened by 3 bases and J by 1 base, with 12 bases between the two germline ends. Germline V gene data show CDR1 as LNHNV and CDR2 as YYDKDF (reference sequence). CDR3 in amino acids: CATSRDYRETNEKLFF. The CDR3 nucleotides read TGTGCCACCAGCAGGGACTACAGGGAAACTAATGAAAAACTGTTTTTT.

The chain combines TRBV19 with TRBJ2-2; TRBD1 aligns across 9 bases. Germline V gives CDR1 LNHDA, CDR2 SQIVND (reference sequence). The junction had 2 bases not matched to a gene; V was cut back by 4 bases and J by 5 bases. This CDR3 is built from 14 residues. The CDR3 spells CASSRTGETGELFF. CDR3 sequence (DNA): TGTGCCAGTAGTAGGACAGGGGAAACCGGGGAGCTGTTTTTT.

This chain links TRBV18 with TRBJ1-5; 7 bases line up with TRBD1. The CDR3 sequence is 17 residues long. Germline CDR1 is KGHSH and CDR2 is LQKENI. The V gene end was trimmed by 3 bases and the J gene end by 7 bases; junction bases not matched to a gene: 15. In DNA, the CDR3 is TGTGCCAGCTCACCCCTCAGGACAGGTAGACTCGGACAGCCCCAGCATTTT. Residues: CASSPLRTGRLGQPQHF. The full variable domain, completed using reference TRBV18 and TRBJ1-5, is NAGVMQNPRHLVRRRGQEARLRCSPMKGHSHVYWYRQLPEEGLKFMVYLQKENIIDESGMPKERFSAEFPKEGPSILRIQQVVRGDSAAYFCASSPLRTGRLGQPQHFGDGTRLSIL.

V and J are TRBV19 and TRBJ1-2; D is undetermined. V lost 6 bases and J lost 2, with 19 bases in between. CDR1 and CDR2 from the germline V gene are LNHDA and SQIVND (reference sequence). The CDR3 consists of 16 residues. The chain's CDR3 is CASREGTASSNYGYTF. CDR3 DNA: TGTGCCAGTAGGGAAGGTACGGCTTCCTCAAACTATGGCTACACCTTC.

V and J are TRBV5-6 and TRBJ1-2, with D uncertain. V lost 3 bases and J lost 4, with 10 bases in between. CDR1 is SGHDT and CDR2 is YYEEEE in the germline V gene. This CDR3 has 13 amino acids. CDR3 in amino acids: CASSYTGSYGYTF. CDR3 DNA: TGTGCCAGCAGCTACACCGGGAGCTATGGCTACACCTTC.

The rearrangement joins TRBV11-3 to TRBJ2-1; D might be TRBD2 (6 bases). The germline V gene has CDR1 SGHNT and CDR2 YENEEA. The CDR3 runs 18 residues. V shed 0 bases and J shed 0 bases, with 15 bases lying between them. In DNA, the CDR3 is TGTGCCAGCAGCTTAGACCTCGGGACTTCTAGCTCCTACAATGAGCAGTTCTTC. It translates to CASSLDLGTSSSYNEQFF. The entire variable domain, with the rest obtained from reference TRBV11-3 and TRBJ2-1, is as follows: EAGVVQSPRYKIIEKKQPVAFWCNPISGHNTLYWYLQNLGQGPELLIRYENEEAVDDSQLPKDRFSAERLKGVDSTLKIQPAELGDSAVYLCASSLDLGTSSSYNEQFFGPGTRLTVL.

V gene TRBV27 combines with J gene TRBJ1-5; D is undetermined. The CDR3 sequence is 15 residues long. CDR1 is MNHEY, CDR2 SMNVEV, per germline (reference sequence). V dropped 4 bases and J dropped 6 bases, with 16 bases sitting between them. CDR3 region: CASSYEDPRGQPQHF. DNA for the CDR3: TGTGCCAGCAGTTATGAGGACCCCCGAGGTCAGCCCCAGCATTTT.

The J gene is TRBJ1-2, the V gene TRBV6-1; tentatively, D is TRBD1 (5 bases). The CDR3 is 16 amino acids. The V end was cut by 3 bases, the J end by 0 bases, with 14 bases between. Per germline, CDR1 MNHNS and CDR2 SASEGT. CDR3 sequence (DNA): TGTGCCAGCAGTGAGTATCAGGGCATCGCTAACTATGGCTACACCTTC. Its protein product is CASSEYQGIANYGYTF.

This rearrangement joins TRBV2 to TRBJ2-7; D is unclear. The length of the CDR3 is 13 residues. Germline V gene lookup returns CDR1 SNHLY and CDR2 FYNNEI. Trimming took 7 bases from V and 2 from J, leaving 12 bases between them. Here the CDR3 reads CASKADGPYEQYF. The CDR3 nucleotides are TGTGCCAGCAAGGCGGACGGACCCTACGAGCAGTACTTC.

The chain combines TRBV3-1 (or the pseudogene TRBV3-2) with TRBJ1-6, with D unclear. Trimming pared 5 bases from V and 10 bases from J, leaving 9 bases between. CDR1 LGHDT and CDR2 YNNKEL come from the germline V gene (reference sequence). This CDR3 contains 12 residues. The CDR3 loop reads CASSTTLSPLHF. The CDR3 nucleotides are TGTGCCAGCAGCACAACCTTATCACCCCTCCACTTT.

The V gene is TRBV7-2, the J gene TRBJ2-7, with 11 bases aligning to TRBD1. The CDR3 sequence is 16 residues long. Germline V CDR1 and CDR2: SGHTA, FQGNSA. The V gene end was trimmed by 1 base and the J gene end by 5 bases; junction bases not matched to a gene: 7. CDR3 sequence reads: CASSLGSGQGVNEQYF. CDR3 bases: TGTGCCAGCAGCTTAGGATCGGGACAGGGGGTAAACGAGCAGTACTTC.

The chain employs TRBV27 and TRBJ2-3, with D tentatively TRBD1 or TRBD2 (5 bases each). The ends were cut back, 3 bases at V and 0 bases at J, with 13 bases in the middle. Germline V CDR1 and CDR2: MNHEY, SMNVEV (reference sequence). The CDR3 is made up of 16 amino acids. CDR3 nucleotides: TGTGCCAGCAGTTTCCCCGGGACGGGGAGCACAGATACGCAGTATTTT. It is translated as CASSFPGTGSTDTQYF.

This sequence joins TRBV6-5 and TRBJ1-2; D may be TRBD1 (6 bases). The CDR3 loop spans 16 amino acids. V was trimmed by 4 bases and J by 8 bases, leaving 23 bases between them. Germline assignment: CDR1 MNHEY and CDR2 SVGAGI. The CDR3 loop reads CASSFLQGSSRGGYTF. The CDR3 nucleotides read TGTGCCAGCAGTTTCCTCCAGGGTTCCAGTAGGGGGGGCTACACCTTC.